This record covers a single T cell receptor beta chain. The antigen remains undetermined. TCRdb redid the calling of the RT-PCR reads with MiXCR, one entry per CDR3 protein. The repertoire includes about 700,000 distinct CDR3 sequences, approximately 13% of them detected once, and 5.5% to 7% sits in the top ten. This specimen belongs to a study of response to subunit inactivated influenza vaccine. The CDR3 is 15 residues long. CDR1 is ENHRY, CDR2 SYGVKD, per germline. V was clipped by 6 bases and J by 3 bases, with 15 bases between them. Study-level findings and limits: There was a suggestion from the authors that each seasonal influenza vaccination recruits few new T cells.

The V and J genes are TRBV10-3 and TRBJ2-1; no definite D call. Sequencing used PBMCs from blood, obtained about 14 days before vaccination. The clonotype was recovered from a man between 45 and 60 years old who received an inactivated influenza vaccine. For the CDR3, the DNA is TGTGCCATCAGGGGTAGCAGGATGATCTACAATGAGCAGTTCTTC. Translation: CAIRGSRMIYNEQFF.